This is a list of T cell receptor beta chains from one sample in a study of T cells in Graves' hyperthyroidism and ophthalmopathy. MiXCR, applied by TCRdb to the multiplex PCR reads, yields one record per CDR3 protein. This repertoire shows around 540,000 distinct CDR3 sequences, 35% to 55% found once; its top ten account for 8.2%. The sample taken for sequencing was peripheral blood or thyroid tissue (not recorded which). These receptor sequences come from a woman aged 18 to 35 with Graves' hyperthyroidism. Each CDR3 is given without its conserved first and last residue.

TRBV25-1	ASAGLYGYT
TRBV2	ASMGQTTTNEKLF
TRBV10-3	ASSNLPGVYGYT
TRBV7-2	ASSFTWGSDEKLF
TRBV20-1	SARNGFRIEETQY
TRBV24-1	ATSDSQGTSGIGELF
TRBV6-5	AGSYSGRAETQY
TRBV7-2	ASRDTFGVNTEAF
TRBV20-1	SASIWQDSVYGYT
TRBV7-3	ASSSHGWTEAF
TRBV19	ASKRDRGTNTIY
TRBV6-6	ASKGQGSPEAF
TRBV7-2	ASSLTGPGTGELF
TRBV2	ATRGGEAS
TRBV5-1	ASSPAGDQETQY
TRBV20-1	SASKPGPANEKLF
TRBV10-3	AISESAGAGRANVLT
TRBV29-1	SVEKAGEYEQY
TRBV20-1	SASTGAQETQY
TRBV24-1	ATSDTFGDSNQPQH
TRBV25-1	ASSHSLLTGNTEAF
TRBV7-1	ASSSSTSSSGGYT
TRBV20-1	SARGSYEQY
TRBV29-1	SVPGRGVAGYT
TRBV10-3	ATTPRMDTGELF
TRBV12-3/TRBV12-4	ASSPLGKTQY
TRBV9	ASSVVGTSANTGELF
TRBV15	ATSRDARRGTETQY
TRBV24-1	ATSDRTYRETQY
TRBV9	ASSVGSHSNQPQH
TRBV7-9	ASSETGSDEKLF
TRBV27	ASISNTEAF
TRBV5-1	ASSLGLAQPGELF
TRBV7-2	ASTQGQGDYEQY
TRBV7-8	ASSPYQHTIY
TRBV25-1	ARQGGNTYEQY
TRBV10-3	AISDGGYT
TRBV24-1	ATSLAGGQGNQPQH
TRBV6-1	ASKPDREGAEAF
TRBV12-3/TRBV12-4	ASSDDDGELF
TRBV2	ASSELDTDNSPLH
TRBV7-8	ASSLTGQRNQPQH
TRBV6-6	ASSWNRNQPQH